This TCR beta chain was recorded in a study of control samples from healthy donors and cancer patients. Repertoires were generated with immunoSEQ multiplex PCR, while TCRdb's copy carries only in-frame clones and drops some. The repertoire has about 120,000 clones, 80% to 90% of them found once; the top ten carry 30% to 40%. Per germline, CDR1 SGHRS and CDR2 YFSETQ. This CDR3 has 16 residues. This clone has more than one count but fewer than ten. The sequencing sample was made of blood. The rearrangement joins TRBV5-1 to TRBJ2-5; no clear D gene. This TCR was recovered from a man aged 50 to 59 in good health. DNA for the CDR3: TGCGCAGCTACTCGTACCGGACGGGCAATGGGAGAGACCCAGTACTTC. Protein sequence: CAATRTGRAMGETQYF.